The T cell receptor beta chain under discussion was sequenced for a study of low-dose radiotherapy and immunotherapy resistance in tumors. Study background: Radiation delivery to Cohort 1 consisted of 0.5 Gy per fraction every 2 weeks, summing to 6.5 Gy. Daily intake of oral aspirin 300 mg by patients lasted four cycles and began on cycle 1 day 1. The schedule for Cohort 2 used 1 Gy per fraction every two weeks, which added up to 13 Gy over 26 weeks.

cDNA synthesis used a TRAV/TRBV-specific primer set for both chains. With a V-primer adapter and a constant-region primer, TCRs were amplified for approximately 19 PCR cycles. TCRdb passed the reads through MiXCR, listing each CDR3 protein once. This repertoire shows some 57,000 distinct CDR3 sequences, approximately 22% found once; its top ten account for approximately 6.7%. Germline loops: CDR1 MDHEN, CDR2 SYDVKM. This CDR3 comprises 12 residues. The time point is: after trial treatment. Treatment meaning: LDRT plus nivolumab, ipilimumab, low-dose cyclophosphamide and aspirin (RACIN trial). Along with nivolumab and ipilimumab, donors received aspirin, low-dose cyclophosphamide and low-dose radiotherapy. Note on this clonotype: One end of the junction fails to match germline, which may point to a read error.

Source: PBMCs, taken after low-dose radiotherapy plus immunotherapy. The chain uses TRBV28 and TRBJ2-1; the D gene is possibly TRBD1 (5 bases). The receptor's source is a male donor with prostate cancer. Here the CDR3 DNA reads TGTGTCAGCAGTCGCCCCCAGGGTGAGCAGTTCTTC. Translating gives CVSSRPQGEQFF.